The text below deals with one T cell receptor beta chain. Antigen specificity is unknown. CDR1 MNHNY and CDR2 SVGAGI come from the germline V gene (reference sequence). Trimming took off 4 bases at V and 7 bases at J, with 10 bases between the two ends. The CDR3 has 12 amino acids. Cryopreserved PBMCs yielded approximately 2 micrograms of genomic DNA for TCR beta libraries. This record comes from a study of cytotoxic CD8 clonotypes in ibrutinib-treated CLL. About the study: Enrolment comprised around 11 relapsed/refractory and around 15 treatment-naive patients; 17 were IGHV unmutated. Responses: some 24 partial, 2 complete; after median around 70 months, about 15 stayed remitted, approximately twelve progressed.

General study results and limits: Sustained-remission patients were sampled at different times than progressing patients were.

Profiling relied on immunoSEQ multiplex PCR, and the TCRdb table lists in-frame clones only, not all of them. This table holds 300,000 or so clones, over 55% found once. The J gene is TRBJ1-2, the V gene TRBV6-6; D possibly corresponds to TRBD1 (6 bases). The receptor's source is a human donor with chronic lymphocytic leukemia. Sequencing was performed on PBMCs, taken after 36 months of ibrutinib treatment. CDR3 coding DNA: TGTGCCAGCAGTTGGGGGCTCGGTGGCTACACCTTC. Protein product: CASSWGLGGYTF.